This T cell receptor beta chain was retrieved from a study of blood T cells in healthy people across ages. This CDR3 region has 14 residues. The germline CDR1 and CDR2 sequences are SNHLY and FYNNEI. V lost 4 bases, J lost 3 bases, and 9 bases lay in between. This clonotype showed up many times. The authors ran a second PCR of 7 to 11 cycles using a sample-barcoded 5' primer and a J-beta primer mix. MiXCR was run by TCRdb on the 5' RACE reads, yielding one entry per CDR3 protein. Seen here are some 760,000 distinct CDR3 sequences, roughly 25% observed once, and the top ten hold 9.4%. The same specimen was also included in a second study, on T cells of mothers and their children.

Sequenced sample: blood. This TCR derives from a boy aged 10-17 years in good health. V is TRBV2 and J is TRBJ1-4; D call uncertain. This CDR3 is CASSGAGSNEKLFF. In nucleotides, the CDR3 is TGTGCCAGCAGTGGGGCTGGGTCTAATGAAAAACTGTTTTTT.